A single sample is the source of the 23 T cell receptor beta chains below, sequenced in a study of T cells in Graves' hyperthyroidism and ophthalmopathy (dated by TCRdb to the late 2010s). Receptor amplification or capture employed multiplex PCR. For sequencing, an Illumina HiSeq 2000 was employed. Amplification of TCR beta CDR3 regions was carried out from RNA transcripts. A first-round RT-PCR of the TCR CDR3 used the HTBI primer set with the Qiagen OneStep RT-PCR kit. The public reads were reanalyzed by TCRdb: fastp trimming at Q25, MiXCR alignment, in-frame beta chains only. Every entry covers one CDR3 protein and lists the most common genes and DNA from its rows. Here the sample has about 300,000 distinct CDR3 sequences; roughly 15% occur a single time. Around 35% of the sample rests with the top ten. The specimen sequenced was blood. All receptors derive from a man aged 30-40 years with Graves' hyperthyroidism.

The CDR3 spells CASSERTGGYGYTF. The CDR3 coding sequence is TGTGCCAGCAGTGAAAGGACAGGCGGCTATGGCTACACCTTC. The chain employs TRBV6-1 and TRBJ1-2; 7 bases are shared with TRBD1. CDR1 is MNHNS, CDR2 SASEGT, per germline. V trimming: 2 bases; J trimming: 4 bases; junction bases outside the gene matches: 4. The CDR3 spans 14 residues.

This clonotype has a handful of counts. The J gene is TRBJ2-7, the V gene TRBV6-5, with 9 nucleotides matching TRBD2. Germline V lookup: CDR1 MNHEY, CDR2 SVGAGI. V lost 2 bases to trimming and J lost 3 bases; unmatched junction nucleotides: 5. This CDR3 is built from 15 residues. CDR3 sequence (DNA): TGTGCCAGCAGTTACGGTCTAGCGGGGAACTACGAGCAGTACTTC. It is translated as CASSYGLAGNYEQYF.

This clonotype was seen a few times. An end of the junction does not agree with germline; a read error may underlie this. This chain's CDR3 is CASSLPWDTEVFF. The CDR3 DNA is TGTGCCAGCAGCCTCCCTTGGGACACTGAAGTTTTCTTT. The chain joins TRBV5-4 to TRBJ1-1; D possibly corresponds to TRBD1 (6 bases). There are 13 residues in the CDR3. CDR1 is SGHNT, CDR2 YYREEE, per germline (reference sequence).

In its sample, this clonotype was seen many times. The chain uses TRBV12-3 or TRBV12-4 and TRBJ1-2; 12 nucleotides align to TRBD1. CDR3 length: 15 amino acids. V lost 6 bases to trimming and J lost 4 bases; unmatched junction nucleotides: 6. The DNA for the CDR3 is TGTGCCAGCAGGGGGGACAGGGGGCCGAGCTATGGCTACACCTTC. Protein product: CASRGDRGPSYGYTF.

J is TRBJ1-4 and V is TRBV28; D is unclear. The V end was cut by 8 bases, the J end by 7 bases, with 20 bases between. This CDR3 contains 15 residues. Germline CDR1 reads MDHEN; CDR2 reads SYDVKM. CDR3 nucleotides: TGTGCCAGCGGCAGGCGAATAAGGCCGGGTGAAAAACTGTTTTTT. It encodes CASGRRIRPGEKLFF.

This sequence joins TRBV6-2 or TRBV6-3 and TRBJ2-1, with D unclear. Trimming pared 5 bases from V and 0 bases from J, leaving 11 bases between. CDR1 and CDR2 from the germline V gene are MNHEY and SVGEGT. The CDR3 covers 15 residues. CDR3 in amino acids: CASSVRRDSYNEQFF. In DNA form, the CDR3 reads TGTGCCAGCAGTGTACGTAGGGACTCCTACAATGAGCAGTTCTTC.

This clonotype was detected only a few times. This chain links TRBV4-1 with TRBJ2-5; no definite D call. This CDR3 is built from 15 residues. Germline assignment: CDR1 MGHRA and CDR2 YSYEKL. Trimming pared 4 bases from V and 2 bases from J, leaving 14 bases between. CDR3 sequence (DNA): TGCGCCAGCAGCCCTCAAATGACACAGCAAGAGACCCAGTACTTC. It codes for CASSPQMTQQETQYF.

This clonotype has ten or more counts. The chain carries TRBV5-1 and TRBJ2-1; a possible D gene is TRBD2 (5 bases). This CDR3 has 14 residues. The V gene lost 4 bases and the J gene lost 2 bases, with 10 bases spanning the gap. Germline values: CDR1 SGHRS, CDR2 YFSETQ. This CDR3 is CASSPTGTYNEQFF. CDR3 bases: TGCGCCAGCAGCCCAACGGGAACCTACAATGAGCAGTTCTTC.

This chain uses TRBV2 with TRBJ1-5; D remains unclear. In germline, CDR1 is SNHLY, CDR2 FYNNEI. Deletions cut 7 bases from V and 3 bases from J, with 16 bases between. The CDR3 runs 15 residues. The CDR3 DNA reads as TGTGCCAGCAACCTTCCTGAGGGAAACAATCAGCCCCAGCATTTT. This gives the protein CASNLPEGNNQPQHF.

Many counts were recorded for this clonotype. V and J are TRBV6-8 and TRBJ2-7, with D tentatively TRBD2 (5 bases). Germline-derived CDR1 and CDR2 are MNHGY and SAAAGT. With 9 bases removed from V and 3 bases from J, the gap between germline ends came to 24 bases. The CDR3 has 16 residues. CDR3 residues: CARPHFGRAQSYEQYF. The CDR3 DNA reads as TGTGCCAGACCTCATTTCGGGCGGGCTCAGAGCTACGAGCAGTACTTC.

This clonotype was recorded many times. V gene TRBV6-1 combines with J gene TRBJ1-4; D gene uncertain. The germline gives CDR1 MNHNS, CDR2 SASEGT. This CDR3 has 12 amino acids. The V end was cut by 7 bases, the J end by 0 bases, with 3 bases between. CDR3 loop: CASTPTNEKLFF. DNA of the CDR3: TGTGCCAGCACCCCAACTAATGAAAAACTGTTTTTT.

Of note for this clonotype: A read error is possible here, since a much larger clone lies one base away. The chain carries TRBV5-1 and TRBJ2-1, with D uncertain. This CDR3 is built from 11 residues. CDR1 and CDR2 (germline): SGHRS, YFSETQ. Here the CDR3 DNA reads TGCGCCGGCAGTTACCGCAATGAGCAGTTCTTC. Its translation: CAGSYRNEQFF. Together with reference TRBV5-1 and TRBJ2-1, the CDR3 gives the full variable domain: KAGVTQTPRYLIKTRGQQVTLSCSPISGHRSVSWYQQTPGQGLQFLFEYFSETQRNKGNFPGRFSGRQFSNSRSEMNVSTLELGDSALYLCAGSYRNEQFFGPGTRLTVL.

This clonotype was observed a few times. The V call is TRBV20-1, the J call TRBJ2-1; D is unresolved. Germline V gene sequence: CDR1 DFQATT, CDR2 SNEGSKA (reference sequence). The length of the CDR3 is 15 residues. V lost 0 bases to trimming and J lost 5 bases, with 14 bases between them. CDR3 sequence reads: CSARDSGRLDNEQFF. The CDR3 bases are TGCAGTGCTAGAGATTCAGGCCGATTAGACAATGAGCAGTTCTTC.

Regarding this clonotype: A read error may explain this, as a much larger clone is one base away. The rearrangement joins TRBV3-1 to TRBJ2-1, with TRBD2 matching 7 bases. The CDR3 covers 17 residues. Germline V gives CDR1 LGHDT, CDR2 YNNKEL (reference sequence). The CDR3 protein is CASSQEDEGGPLNDQFF. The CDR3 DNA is TGTGCCAGCAGCCAAGAGGACGAGGGAGGGCCTTTGAATGATCAGTTCTTC.

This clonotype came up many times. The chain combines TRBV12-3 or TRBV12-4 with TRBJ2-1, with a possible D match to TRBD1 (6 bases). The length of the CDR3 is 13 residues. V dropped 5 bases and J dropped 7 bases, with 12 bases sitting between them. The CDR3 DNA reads TGTGCCAGCAGTGGACTTCAGGGGAATGAGCAGTTCTTC. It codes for CASSGLQGNEQFF.

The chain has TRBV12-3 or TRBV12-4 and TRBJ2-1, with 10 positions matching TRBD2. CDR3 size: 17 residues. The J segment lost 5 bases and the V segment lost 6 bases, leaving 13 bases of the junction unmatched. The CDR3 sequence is CASSDSWTSGNDNEQFF. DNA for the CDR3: TGTGCCAGCAGCGATAGCTGGACTAGCGGAAATGACAATGAGCAGTTCTTC.

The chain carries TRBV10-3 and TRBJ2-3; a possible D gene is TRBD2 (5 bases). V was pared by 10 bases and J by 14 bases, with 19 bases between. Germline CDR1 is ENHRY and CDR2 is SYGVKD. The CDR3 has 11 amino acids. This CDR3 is CATSGESRPYF. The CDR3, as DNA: TGTGCCACCTCCGGGGAGAGCCGTCCGTATTTT.

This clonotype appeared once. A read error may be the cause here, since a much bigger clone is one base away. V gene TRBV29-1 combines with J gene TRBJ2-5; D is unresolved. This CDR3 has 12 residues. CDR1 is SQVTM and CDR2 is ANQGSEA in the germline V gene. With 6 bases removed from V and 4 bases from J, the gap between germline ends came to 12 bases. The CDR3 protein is CSVVETAETQYF. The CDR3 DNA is TGCAGCGTAGTAGAAACCGCAGAGACCCAGTACTTC.

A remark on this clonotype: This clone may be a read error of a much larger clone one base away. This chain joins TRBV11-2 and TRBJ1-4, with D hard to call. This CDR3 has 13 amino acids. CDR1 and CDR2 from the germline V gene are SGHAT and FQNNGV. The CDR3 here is CASSPRRNEELFF. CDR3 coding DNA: TGTGCCAGCAGCCCCAGGAGGAATGAAGAACTGTTTTTT.

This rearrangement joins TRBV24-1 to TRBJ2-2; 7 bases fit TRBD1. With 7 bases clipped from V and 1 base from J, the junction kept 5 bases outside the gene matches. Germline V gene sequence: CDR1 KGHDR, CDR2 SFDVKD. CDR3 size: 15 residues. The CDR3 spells CATSSGTENTGELFF. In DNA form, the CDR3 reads TGTGCCACCAGCTCCGGGACAGAGAACACCGGGGAGCTGTTTTTT.

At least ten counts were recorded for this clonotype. The CDR3 region is CASSSLAGDEQFF. The CDR3 DNA follows: TGTGCCAGCAGCTCCTTAGCGGGAGATGAGCAGTTCTTC. The rearrangement uses TRBV11-2 and TRBJ2-1, with 9 positions matching TRBD2. Germline V gene sequence: CDR1 SGHAT, CDR2 FQNNGV. J was trimmed by 8 bases and V by 4 bases; bases with no gene match: 3. The CDR3 loop spans 13 amino acids.

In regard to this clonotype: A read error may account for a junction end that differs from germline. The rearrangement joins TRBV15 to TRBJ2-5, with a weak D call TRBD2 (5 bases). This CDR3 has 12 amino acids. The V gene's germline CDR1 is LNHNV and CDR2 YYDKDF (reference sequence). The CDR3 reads CATSRPGGVSDF. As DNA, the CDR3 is TGTGCCACCAGCCGCCCTGGAGGAGTCTCAGACTTC.

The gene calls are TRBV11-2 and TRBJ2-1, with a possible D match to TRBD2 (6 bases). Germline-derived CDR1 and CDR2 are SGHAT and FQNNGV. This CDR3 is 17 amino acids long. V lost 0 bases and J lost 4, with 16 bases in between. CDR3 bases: TGTGCCAGCAGCTTAGATATGTTGCGGGACCTATACAATGAGCAGTTCTTC. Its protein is CASSLDMLRDLYNEQFF.